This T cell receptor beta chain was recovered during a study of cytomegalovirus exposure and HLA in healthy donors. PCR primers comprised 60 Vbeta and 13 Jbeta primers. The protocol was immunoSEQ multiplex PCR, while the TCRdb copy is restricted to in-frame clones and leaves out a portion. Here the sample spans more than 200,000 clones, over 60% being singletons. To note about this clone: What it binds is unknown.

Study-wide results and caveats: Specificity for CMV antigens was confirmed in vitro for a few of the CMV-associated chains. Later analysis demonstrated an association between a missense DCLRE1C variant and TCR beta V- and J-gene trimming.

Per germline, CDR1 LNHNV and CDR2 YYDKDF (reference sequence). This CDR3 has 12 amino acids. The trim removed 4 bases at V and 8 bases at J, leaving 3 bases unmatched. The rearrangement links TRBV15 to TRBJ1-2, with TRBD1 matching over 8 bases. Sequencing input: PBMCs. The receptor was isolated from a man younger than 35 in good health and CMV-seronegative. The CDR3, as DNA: TGTGCCACCAGCACAGGGGGCTGGGGCTACACCTTC. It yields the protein CATSTGGWGYTF.